This T cell receptor (beta chain) derives from a study of technical replicates of blood from a handful of donors. Germline CDR1 LNHDA, CDR2 SQIVND (reference sequence). The length of the CDR3 is 13 residues. V was pared by 7 bases and J by 4 bases, with 2 bases of the junction left unmatched. Assay used: immunoSEQ multiplex PCR; TCRdb lists only in-frame clones, some missing. The data show roughly 79,000 clones, about nine tenths seen once. The genes are TRBV19 and TRBJ2-1, with 9 bases aligning to TRBD2. This receptor was taken from a human donor in good health. Some clones in this sample may be carry-over from other donors' samples. Source material: T cells isolated from PBMCs. CDR3 region: CASNSGGYNEQFF. The CDR3 coding sequence is TGTGCCAGTAATAGCGGGGGTTACAATGAGCAGTTCTTC.